The entry that follows covers one T cell receptor beta chain sequence. Its specificity is not known. This specimen comes from a study of cytomegalovirus exposure and HLA in healthy donors. Findings and caveats of the study: Earlier findings revealed that most TCR beta V segments proved productive either about 87% or about 30% of the time. It was assumed in the presence/absence analyses that sequencing depth was roughly uniform across donors. The analysis excluded some indistinguishable V segments, including TRBV6-2 and TRBV6-3.

Between the trimmed V and J ends, which lost 4 bases and 3 bases, there was a span of 10 bases. The CDR3 totals 13 residues. Germline CDR1 reads SGHRS; CDR2 reads YFSETQ. With 60 Vbeta and 13 Jbeta primers, the PCR was carried out. Assay: immunoSEQ multiplex PCR; the TCRdb copy retains only in-frame clones and omits some. In the table there are about 190,000 clones, 75% to 90% of which are singletons. Nominal health characterized the donors when sampled, though unrecorded immune exposures were likely. Sample: PBMCs. The chain employs TRBV5-1 and TRBJ1-1, with D possibly being TRBD1 (6 bases). This receptor was obtained from a man aged 25-45 years in good health and CMV-seronegative. In nucleotides, the CDR3 is TGCGCCAGCAGCCAGGACAGCTACACTGAAGCTTTCTTT. This codes for CASSQDSYTEAFF.